Listed below are T cell receptor beta chains from one sample, sequenced in a study of blood T cell repertoires in COVID-19. The method was immunoSEQ multiplex PCR; TCRdb's version includes in-frame clones alone and lacks a portion of them. The sample lists 130,000 to 150,000 clones; around four fifths were seen once. The sequenced material came from peripheral blood. Receptor source: a woman aged 40 to 50 with active or convalescent COVID-19. The CDR3 runs from the conserved cysteine through the conserved F or W.

V	CDR3
TRBV6-5	CASGVYRAFRTEAFF
TRBV9	CASSVDGTGNSPLHF
TRBV27	CASSANNEQFF
TRBV10-3	CAISESIISGRNTGELFF
TRBV7-2	CASSLVPTWESPLHF
TRBV4-2	CASSQEGGGGEIDTEAFF
TRBV28	CASSLSGPQGYTF
TRBV18	CASSPTRTDQETQYF
TRBV28	CASSLGASNYGYTF
TRBV10-1	CASRQVGQDKQPQHF
TRBV19	CASSRSSSGSTHNEQFF
TRBV5-4	CASSFRTDYGYTF
TRBV15	CATSRWGDRTTDTQYF
TRBV7-9	CASGVAGTYEQYF
TRBV27	CASSLVTGGDEKLFF
TRBV7-9	CASSLMFRGSPLHF
TRBV27	CASRTENTEAFF
TRBV28	CASSLRYEQYF
TRBV28	CASNPPTGQGPQHF
TRBV29-1	CSVGGLGDYGYTF
TRBV18	CASSEIHRETQYF
TRBV7-9	CASSSVSPGVPEQYF
TRBV6-4	CASREGSGGTEAFF
TRBV5-5	CASSDPGDWGPGQPQHF
TRBV6-5	CASSLTGDYGYTF
TRBV25-1	CASRGGQGQPQHF
TRBV28	CASSQPGSTDTQYF
TRBV5-1	CASSLDGRGGDTQYF
TRBV30	CAWTGGGNQETQYF
TRBV19	CASRWTGGEAGYTF
TRBV7-9	CASTGRRGSGYTF
TRBV28	CASSSAAGNSYEQYF
TRBV11-2	CASSPGVGWTEAFF
TRBV5-1	CASSIDRGKTDTQYF
TRBV15	CATSRGNGDSYEQYF
TRBV10-3	CAISEDRVNSPLHF
TRBV2	CASRGTGLEGEKLFF
TRBV24-1	CATSDPFRAATVEQFF
TRBV19	CASSTGGDTEAFF
TRBV2	CASIARAGGEKLFF
TRBV29-1	CSVVDRQGAITDTQYF
TRBV5-1	CASSLEAGGSYGYTF
TRBV30	CAWSVAVNQPQHF
TRBV2	CASSGTGGDQPQHF
TRBV30	CAWSEDRVGSPLHF
TRBV24-1	CAASDLPGVGSTDTQYF
TRBV20-1	CSASPLTGGVTEAFF
TRBV6-6	CASSLRGREGNEQFF
TRBV7-6	CASSLGNQGANSPLHF